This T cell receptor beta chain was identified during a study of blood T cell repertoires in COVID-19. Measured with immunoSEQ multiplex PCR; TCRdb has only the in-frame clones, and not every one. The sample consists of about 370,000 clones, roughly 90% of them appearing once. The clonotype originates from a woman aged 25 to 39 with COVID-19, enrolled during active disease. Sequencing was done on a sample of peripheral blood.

The CDR3 DNA is TGTGCCAGCAGGCCACTAGGAGGTGACGCAGATACGCAGTATTTT. This gives the protein CASRPLGGDADTQYF. The chain combines TRBV7-9 with TRBJ2-3, with a weak D call TRBD2 (5 bases). The V and J ends lost 6 bases and 4 bases respectively, with 17 bases between them. The germline gives CDR1 SEHNR, CDR2 FQNEAQ (reference sequence). There are 15 residues in the CDR3.